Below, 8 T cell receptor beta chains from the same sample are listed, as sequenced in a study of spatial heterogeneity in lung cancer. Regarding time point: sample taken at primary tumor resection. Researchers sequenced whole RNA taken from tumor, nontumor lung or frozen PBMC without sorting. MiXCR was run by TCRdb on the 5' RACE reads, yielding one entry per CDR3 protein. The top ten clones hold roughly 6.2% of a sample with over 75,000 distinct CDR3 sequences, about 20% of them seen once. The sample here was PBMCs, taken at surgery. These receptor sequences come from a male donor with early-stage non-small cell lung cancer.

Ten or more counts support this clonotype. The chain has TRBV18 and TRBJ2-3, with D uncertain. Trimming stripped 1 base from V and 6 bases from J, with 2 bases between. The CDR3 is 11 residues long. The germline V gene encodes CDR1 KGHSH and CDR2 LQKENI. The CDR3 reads CASSPRDTQYF. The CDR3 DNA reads TGTGCCAGCTCACCACGGGATACGCAGTATTTT.

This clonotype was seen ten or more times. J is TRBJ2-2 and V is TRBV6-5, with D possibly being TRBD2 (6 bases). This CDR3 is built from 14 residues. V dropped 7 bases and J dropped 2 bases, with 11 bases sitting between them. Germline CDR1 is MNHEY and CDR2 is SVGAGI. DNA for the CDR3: TGTGCCAGCACCCAGGGACTTAACACCGGGGAGCTGTTTTTT. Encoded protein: CASTQGLNTGELFF.

The CDR3 is CSASRSQVTTTEAFF. The DNA for the CDR3 is TGCAGTGCTAGTCGGAGTCAGGTTACTACCACTGAAGCTTTCTTT. This chain uses TRBV20-1 with TRBJ1-1; no clear D. The CDR3 has 15 residues. V shed 3 bases and J shed 4 bases, with 18 bases lying between them. Germline V gene data show CDR1 as DFQATT and CDR2 as SNEGSKA (reference sequence).

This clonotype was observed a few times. This CDR3 reads CASSVDRGPYNEQFF. DNA of the CDR3: TGTGCCAGCAGTGTAGACAGGGGCCCCTACAATGAGCAGTTCTTC. The rearrangement joins TRBV27 to TRBJ2-1; TRBD1 agrees at 8 bases. J gave up 2 bases and V 5 bases, and 5 bases lay outside the gene matches. Germline CDR1 is MNHEY and CDR2 is SMNVEV (reference sequence). The CDR3 runs 15 residues.

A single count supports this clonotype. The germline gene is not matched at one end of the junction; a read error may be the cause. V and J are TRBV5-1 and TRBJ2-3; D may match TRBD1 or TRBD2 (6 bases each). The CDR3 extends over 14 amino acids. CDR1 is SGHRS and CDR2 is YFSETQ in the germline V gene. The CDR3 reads CVSGGGPEGDTQYF. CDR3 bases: TGCGTCAGCGGAGGGGGGCCGGAGGGAGATACGCAGTATTTT.

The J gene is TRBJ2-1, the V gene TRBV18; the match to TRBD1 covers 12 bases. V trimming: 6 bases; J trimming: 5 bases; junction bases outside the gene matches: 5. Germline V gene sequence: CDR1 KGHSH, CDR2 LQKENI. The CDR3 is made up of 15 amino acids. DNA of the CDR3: TGTGCCAGCTCCAGGGACAGGGGGCTGGACAATGAGCAGTTCTTC. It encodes CASSRDRGLDNEQFF.

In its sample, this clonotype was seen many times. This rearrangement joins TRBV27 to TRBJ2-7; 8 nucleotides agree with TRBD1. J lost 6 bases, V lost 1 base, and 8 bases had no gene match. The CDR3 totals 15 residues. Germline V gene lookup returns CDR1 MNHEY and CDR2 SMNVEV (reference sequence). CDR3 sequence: CASSLYGQGPFEQYF. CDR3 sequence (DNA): TGTGCCAGCAGTTTATATGGACAGGGTCCTTTCGAGCAGTACTTC.

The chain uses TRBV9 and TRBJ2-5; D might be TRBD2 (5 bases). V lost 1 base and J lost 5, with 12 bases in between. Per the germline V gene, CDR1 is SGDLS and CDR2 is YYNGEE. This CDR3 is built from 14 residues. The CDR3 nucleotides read TGTGCCAGCAGCGTATCCGGGGTTTGGGAGACCCAGTACTTC. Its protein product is CASSVSGVWETQYF.